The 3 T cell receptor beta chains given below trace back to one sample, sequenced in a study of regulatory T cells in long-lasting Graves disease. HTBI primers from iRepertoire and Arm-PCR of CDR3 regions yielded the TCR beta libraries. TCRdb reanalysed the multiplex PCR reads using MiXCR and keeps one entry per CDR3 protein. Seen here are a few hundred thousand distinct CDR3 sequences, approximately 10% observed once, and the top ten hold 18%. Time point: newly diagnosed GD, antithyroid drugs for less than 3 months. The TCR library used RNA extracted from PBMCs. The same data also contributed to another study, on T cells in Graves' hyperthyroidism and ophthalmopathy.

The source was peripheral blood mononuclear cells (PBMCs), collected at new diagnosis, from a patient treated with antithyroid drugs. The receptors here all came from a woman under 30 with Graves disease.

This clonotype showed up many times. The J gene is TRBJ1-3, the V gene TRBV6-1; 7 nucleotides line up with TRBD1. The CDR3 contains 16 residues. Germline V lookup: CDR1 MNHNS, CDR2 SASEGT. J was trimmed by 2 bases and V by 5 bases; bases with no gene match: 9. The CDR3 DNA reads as TGTGCCAGCAGTCGCTATGTGACAGGGACTGGAAACACCATATATTTT. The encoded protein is CASSRYVTGTGNTIYF.

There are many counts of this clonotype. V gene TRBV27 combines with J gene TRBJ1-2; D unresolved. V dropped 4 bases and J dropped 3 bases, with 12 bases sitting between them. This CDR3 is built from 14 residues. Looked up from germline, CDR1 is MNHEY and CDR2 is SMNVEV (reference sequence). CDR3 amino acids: CASSSTVVDYGYTF. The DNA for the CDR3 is TGTGCCAGCAGTTCCACGGTTGTAGACTATGGCTACACCTTC.

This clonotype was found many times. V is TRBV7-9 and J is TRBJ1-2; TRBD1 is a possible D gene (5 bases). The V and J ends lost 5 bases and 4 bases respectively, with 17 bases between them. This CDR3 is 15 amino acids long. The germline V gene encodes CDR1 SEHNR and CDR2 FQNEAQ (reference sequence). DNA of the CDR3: TGTGCCAGCAGCGCTTCAGGAGGGGAAACCTATGGCTACACCTTC. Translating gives CASSASGGETYGYTF.